This T cell receptor (beta chain) was obtained from a study of control samples from healthy donors and cancer patients. Profiling relied on immunoSEQ multiplex PCR, and the TCRdb table lists in-frame clones only, not all of them. The data hold under 80,000 clones, with roughly 92% observed a single time. The V and J ends lost 5 bases and 3 bases, in that order; junction bases with no gene match: 5. This CDR3 comprises 15 residues. Germline CDR1 reads LNHDA; CDR2 reads SQIVND (reference sequence). This sequence joins TRBV19 and TRBJ2-3; 10 nucleotides line up with TRBD2. The TCR originated in a woman in her thirties or forties in good health. The specimen sequenced was blood. This CDR3 is CASSVLAGGTDTQYF. CDR3 sequence (DNA): TGTGCCAGTAGTGTTTTAGCGGGAGGTACAGATACGCAGTATTTT.